Listed below are T cell receptor beta chains from one sample, sequenced in a study of T cells in Graves' hyperthyroidism and ophthalmopathy. Each CDR3 protein gets one entry after TCRdb re-called the multiplex PCR reads with MiXCR. The sample yields hundreds of thousands of distinct CDR3 sequences, roughly 15% seen once. The source material was blood. The receptors originated from a woman between 18 and 30 years old with Graves' hyperthyroidism. Both conserved end residues are part of each CDR3. D genes are given only for firm matches. Size is stated for part of the rows, as once, few or many counts, or as a class when the clone is expanded.

d_gene: NA
v_gene: TRBV28
j_gene: TRBJ1-2
abundance: many
CDR3nt: TGTGCCAGCAGTTTAATAGGCGGGTATATCTATGGCTACACCTTC
CDR3aa: CASSLIGGYIYGYTF

d_gene: TRBD1
v_gene: TRBV7-3
j_gene: TRBJ2-1
abundance: many
CDR3nt: TGTGCCAGCAGCTTAACGGCACAGGGGGATGAGCAGTTCTTC
CDR3aa: CASSLTAQGDEQFF

d_gene: NA
v_gene: TRBV5-6
j_gene: TRBJ1-1
abundance: few
CDR3nt: TGTGCCAGCAGCTCGACCAGGACCACTGAAGCTTTCTTT
CDR3aa: CASSSTRTTEAFF

d_gene: NA
v_gene: TRBV3-1
j_gene: TRBJ2-7
abundance: many
CDR3nt: TGTGCCAGCAGCCAGGGACGGAGGAGGTCGTACGAGCAGTACTTC
CDR3aa: CASSQGRRRSYEQYF

d_gene: NA
v_gene: TRBV7-2
j_gene: TRBJ2-2
abundance: many
CDR3nt: TGTGCCAGCAGCTTGGGCCTGGGGGTATCGAACACCGGGGAGCTGTTTTTT
CDR3aa: CASSLGLGVSNTGELFF

d_gene: NA
v_gene: TRBV13
j_gene: TRBJ1-5
abundance: few
CDR3nt: TGTGCCAGCAGCTATCGGGATTCAGGCGTCCATCAGCCCCAGCATTTT
CDR3aa: CASSYRDSGVHQPQHF

d_gene: TRBD1
v_gene: TRBV7-9
j_gene: TRBJ1-1
abundance: few
CDR3nt: TGTGCCAGCAGCCTCCGACAGGGGAAGAACACTGAAGCTTTCTTT
CDR3aa: CASSLRQGKNTEAFF

d_gene: NA
v_gene: TRBV5-1
j_gene: TRBJ2-1
abundance: many
CDR3nt: TGCGCCAGCAGCTTGGAAGTTCTAGACAATGAGCAGTTCTTC
CDR3aa: CASSLEVLDNEQFF

d_gene: TRBD1
v_gene: TRBV6-1
j_gene: TRBJ2-3
abundance: NA
CDR3nt: TGTGCCAGCAGTCCTCTCAAGGGACAGGGGCAAAGCACAGATACGCAGTATTTT
CDR3aa: CASSPLKGQGQSTDTQYF

d_gene: NA
v_gene: TRBV20-1
j_gene: TRBJ2-7
abundance: many
CDR3nt: TGCAGTGCTAGAGATGCCAGCTCTCTCGCGGGCGAGCAGTACTTC
CDR3aa: CSARDASSLAGEQYF